A selection of T cell receptor beta chains follows, all from one sample in a study of blood T cells in healthy people across ages. Each CDR3 protein is one row after TCRdb ran MiXCR on the 5' RACE reads. Of some 1.5 million distinct CDR3 sequences listed, roughly 28% were seen once; the top ten hold roughly 8.2%. The sample consisted of blood. These receptor sequences come from a woman between 25 and 40 years old in good health. Both conserved end residues are part of each CDR3. Each record gives: clone size, J gene, D gene, V gene, CDR3 DNA, CDR3 protein. D genes are given only for firm matches. The size entry is marked missing in some rows and otherwise reads once, few, many or a size class.

clone_size: many
j_call: TRBJ2-1
d_call: TRBD1
v_call: TRBV12-3/TRBV12-4
cdr3_nt: TGTGCCAGCAGTCGGCCGGGACAGGGAATAAATGAGCAGTTCTTC
cdr3_aa: CASSRPGQGINEQFF

clone_size: -
j_call: TRBJ1-2
d_call: -
v_call: TRBV4-1
cdr3_nt: TGCACCAGCAGCCAAGATGAGGGCCTTCGAAGAATAAAATACTATGGCTACACCTTC
cdr3_aa: CTSSQDEGLRRIKYYGYTF

clone_size: many
j_call: TRBJ1-2
d_call: TRBD1
v_call: TRBV20-1
cdr3_nt: TGCAGTGCTAGCCCGTCCGGGACAGGCGATTCCTATGGCTACACCTTC
cdr3_aa: CSASPSGTGDSYGYTF

clone_size: few
j_call: TRBJ2-3
d_call: -
v_call: TRBV6-5
cdr3_nt: TGTGCCAGCAAAACCCCAGGGGAGGGAGATACGCAGTATTTT
cdr3_aa: CASKTPGEGDTQYF

clone_size: -
j_call: TRBJ1-2
d_call: -
v_call: TRBV30
cdr3_nt: TGTGCCTGGAGCCGTAGGGGTTCAGAGGGCTACACCTTC
cdr3_aa: CAWSRRGSEGYTF

clone_size: -
j_call: TRBJ1-1
d_call: -
v_call: TRBV7-9
cdr3_nt: TGTGCCAGCAGCTTAGAAGGCAATGTCGGGACTGAAGCTTTCTTT
cdr3_aa: CASSLEGNVGTEAFF

clone_size: -
j_call: TRBJ2-5
d_call: -
v_call: TRBV20-1
cdr3_nt: TGCAGTGCTAGAGATTCTCGTAAGACCCGCTCTTACCAAGAGACCCAGTACTTC
cdr3_aa: CSARDSRKTRSYQETQYF

clone_size: -
j_call: TRBJ1-1
d_call: TRBD1
v_call: TRBV7-6
cdr3_nt: TGTGCCAGCAGCTTTTCGGGACAGGGTTCTGAAGCTTTCTTT
cdr3_aa: CASSFSGQGSEAFF

clone_size: once
j_call: TRBJ1-2
d_call: -
v_call: TRBV4-1
cdr3_nt: TGCGCCAGCAGCCAAGAGGGCCTGACAGTAGATGGCTACACCTTC
cdr3_aa: CASSQEGLTVDGYTF

clone_size: few
j_call: TRBJ2-7
d_call: TRBD2
v_call: TRBV9
cdr3_nt: TGTGCCAGCAGCGCGAGCGGGGGCCCCATCTACGAGCAGTACTTC
cdr3_aa: CASSASGGPIYEQYF

clone_size: many
j_call: TRBJ2-5
d_call: -
v_call: TRBV27
cdr3_nt: TGTGCCAGCAGTTCGTTGGGACACATGAAAGAGACCCAGTACTTC
cdr3_aa: CASSSLGHMKETQYF

clone_size: many
j_call: TRBJ2-3
d_call: TRBD2
v_call: TRBV12-3/TRBV12-4
cdr3_nt: TGTGCCAGCAGTTTAGTGACTAGCGGCACAGATACGCAGTATTTT
cdr3_aa: CASSLVTSGTDTQYF

clone_size: many
j_call: TRBJ2-7
d_call: TRBD2
v_call: TRBV9
cdr3_nt: TGTGCCAGCAGCGATAGCGGGAGCTCCTACGAGCAGTACTTC
cdr3_aa: CASSDSGSSYEQYF

clone_size: -
j_call: TRBJ2-7
d_call: TRBD1
v_call: TRBV20-1
cdr3_nt: TGCAGTGCTACCCCCGGGACAGGGGGCTACGAGCAGTACTTC
cdr3_aa: CSATPGTGGYEQYF

clone_size: many
j_call: TRBJ2-5
d_call: -
v_call: TRBV9
cdr3_nt: TGTGCCAGCAGCGTAGCTCACGCAGGGGAGGAGACCCAGTACTTC
cdr3_aa: CASSVAHAGEETQYF

clone_size: few
j_call: TRBJ1-1
d_call: TRBD1
v_call: TRBV7-9
cdr3_nt: TGTGCCAGCAGCCCAGAAAACCAACAGGGGGTCGCAGCTTTCTTT
cdr3_aa: CASSPENQQGVAAFF

clone_size: -
j_call: TRBJ2-3
d_call: -
v_call: TRBV2
cdr3_nt: TGTGCCAGCAGTGAAGCAGGAGGGGGGTATGCAGATACGCAGTATTTT
cdr3_aa: CASSEAGGGYADTQYF